These 18 T cell receptor beta chains were sequenced from one sample in a study of T-cell reconstitution after alpha-beta-depleted transplantation in children. The library targeted TCRbeta and was prepared with unique molecular identifiers. MiXCR, run by TCRdb on the PCR reads, gives a single entry per CDR3 protein. The sample consists of 600,000 to 800,000 distinct CDR3 sequences, under 15% of them appearing once. The specimen comprised PBMCs, sampled before TCRalphabeta/CD19-depleted stem cell transplant. The receptors originated from a girl aged 2 to 9 with congenital amegakaryocytic thrombocytopenia, due to receive a stem cell transplant.

For this clonotype: Since a much larger clone is just one base distant, this may be a read error. CDR3 sequence (DNA): TGCTGTGCTAGAGATTTAGGACAGGGTGCCGATAATTCACCCCTCCACTTT. This encodes CCARDLGQGADNSPLHF. The J gene is TRBJ1-6, the V gene TRBV20-1; 8 bases agree with TRBD1. CDR1 and CDR2 from the germline V gene are DFQATT and SNEGSKA (reference sequence). There are 17 residues in the CDR3.

Only a few counts were recorded for this clonotype. The chain employs TRBV16 and TRBJ2-7, with 9 bases aligning to TRBD1. The CDR3 totals 15 residues. The V gene end was trimmed by 7 bases and the J gene end by 0 bases; junction bases not matched to a gene: 7. Germline V lookup: CDR1 KGHSY, CDR2 FQNENV. The CDR3 is CASMGEQGASYEQYF. CDR3 nucleotides: TGTGCCAGCATGGGAGAACAGGGGGCCTCCTACGAGCAGTACTTC.

Notes on this clonotype: A read error may explain this, as a much larger clone is one base away. The chain links TRBV5-1 to TRBJ2-5; D is uncertain. V dropped 6 bases and J dropped 0 bases, with 15 bases sitting between them. Germline V gene sequence: CDR1 SGHRS, CDR2 YFSETQ. CDR3 size: 15 residues. The CDR3 DNA sequence: TGCGCCAGCAATCCGGAAGGTCAGAACCAAGAGACCCAGTACTTC. Amino acids: CASNPEGQNQETQYF. The full variable domain, with the rest looked up from reference TRBV5-1 and TRBJ2-5, is KAGVTQTPRYLIKTRGQQVTLSCSPISGHRSVSWYQQTPGQGLQFLFEYFSETQRNKGNFPGRFSGRQFSNSRSEMNVSTLELGDSALYLCASNPEGQNQETQYFGPGTRLLVL.

At least ten counts were recorded for this clonotype. The V call is TRBV29-1, the J call TRBJ1-2; 7 bases fit TRBD1. With V trimmed by 3 bases and J by 5 bases, 9 bases remained unmatched. Germline V lookup: CDR1 SQVTM, CDR2 ANQGSEA. The CDR3 contains 14 residues. CDR3 DNA sequence: TGCAGCGTTGATGGAGAGGGGGCGAGGTATGGCTACACCTTC. Amino acids: CSVDGEGARYGYTF.

The J gene is TRBJ1-1, the V gene TRBV29-1; 7 nucleotides align to TRBD1. Germline-derived CDR1 and CDR2 are SQVTM and ANQGSEA. V gave up 6 bases and J gave up 8 bases; unmatched junction bases: 9. This CDR3 has 12 amino acids. The CDR3 DNA reads as TGCAGCGTCCCCGCCAGGGGGTGGGAAGCTTTCTTT. Protein product: CSVPARGWEAFF. Using reference TRBV29-1 and TRBJ1-1 for the parts outside the CDR3, the full variable domain is SAVISQKPSRDICQRGTSLTIQCQVDSQVTMMFWYRQQPGQSLTLIATANQGSEATYESGFVIDKFPISRPNLTFSTLTVSNMSPEDSSIYLCSVPARGWEAFFGQGTRLTVV.

The gene calls are TRBV7-2 and TRBJ2-7, with a weak D call TRBD1 (6 bases). Germline V gene data show CDR1 as SGHTA and CDR2 as FQGNSA. V shed 4 bases and J shed 8 bases, with 15 bases lying between them. This CDR3 has 13 amino acids. The CDR3 loop is CASSSQGQGQQYF. CDR3 bases: TGTGCCAGCAGCTCACAGGGTCAGGGACAGCAGTACTTC. Full variable domain (missing parts from reference TRBV7-2 and TRBJ2-7): GAGVSQSPSNKVTEKGKDVELRCDPISGHTALYWYRQSLGQGLEFLIYFQGNSAPDKSGLPSDRFSAERTGGSVSTLTIQRTQQEDSAVYLCASSSQGQGQQYFGPGTRLTVT.

This clonotype was observed many times. The chain links TRBV5-1 to TRBJ2-2, with D tentatively TRBD1 (5 bases). Germline V CDR1 and CDR2: SGHRS, YFSETQ. The CDR3 length is 14 residues. V lost 3 bases and J 7 bases, leaving 13 bases between the germline ends. CDR3 in amino acids: CASSWGQRSGELFF. The CDR3 bases are TGCGCCAGCAGCTGGGGCCAGCGCAGCGGGGAGCTGTTTTTT. Full variable domain (outside the CDR3, taken from reference TRBV5-1 and TRBJ2-2): KAGVTQTPRYLIKTRGQQVTLSCSPISGHRSVSWYQQTPGQGLQFLFEYFSETQRNKGNFPGRFSGRQFSNSRSEMNVSTLELGDSALYLCASSWGQRSGELFFGEGSRLTVL.

This clonotype was picked up many times. This chain connects TRBV25-1 to TRBJ2-5; D tentatively reads TRBD1 or TRBD2 (5 bases each). The germline V gene encodes CDR1 MGHDK and CDR2 SYGVNS. V was cut by 3 bases and J by 4 bases, with 24 bases left in between. This CDR3 has 18 amino acids. This CDR3 is CASSDTEGFVLFSETQYF. The CDR3 DNA sequence: TGTGCCAGCAGTGACACAGAGGGGTTCGTTCTTTTCTCAGAGACCCAGTACTTC. Complete variable domain (other parts from reference TRBV25-1 and TRBJ2-5): EADIYQTPRYLVIGTGKKITLECSQTMGHDKMYWYQQDPGMELHLIHYSYGVNSTEKGDLSSESTVSRIRTEHFPLTLESARPSHTSQYLCASSDTEGFVLFSETQYFGPGTRLLVL.

There are many counts of this clonotype. CDR3 region: CSATRLAGGYEQYF. In nucleotides, the CDR3 is TGCAGTGCTACAAGACTAGCGGGAGGCTACGAGCAGTACTTC. The chain carries TRBV20-1 and TRBJ2-7; 13 bases are a match to TRBD2. Looked up from germline, CDR1 is DFQATT and CDR2 is SNEGSKA (reference sequence). The CDR3 runs to 14 residues. J was trimmed by 3 bases and V by 4 bases; bases with no gene match: 3.

This clonotype came up a few times. V usage is TRBV28 and J usage is TRBJ2-3; TRBD1 matches 9 bases. Germline V CDR1 and CDR2: MDHEN, SYDVKM. The ends lost 6 bases at V and 3 bases at J; junction bases unmatched: 7. The CDR3 consists of 15 residues. DNA of the CDR3: TGTGCCAGCAGGTTCCGACAGGGGGAAACAGATACGCAGTATTTT. The encoded protein is CASRFRQGETDTQYF.

The sample holds a few counts of this clonotype. The J gene is TRBJ2-1, the V gene TRBV2; no clear D. Trimming stripped 6 bases from V and 6 bases from J, with 12 bases between. CDR1 is SNHLY, CDR2 FYNNEI, per germline. The CDR3 has 13 residues. In DNA form, the CDR3 reads TGTGCCAGCAGGGTCGCTTCTATCAATGAGCAGTTCTTC. Translating it yields CASRVASINEQFF.

This clonotype was seen repeatedly, ten times or more. V is TRBV20-1 and J is TRBJ2-7; TRBD2 agrees at 8 bases. Germline loops: CDR1 DFQATT, CDR2 SNEGSKA (reference sequence). The CDR3 is made up of 15 amino acids. With V trimmed by 0 bases and J by 3 bases, 7 bases remained unmatched. The CDR3 reads CSARDQAGGNYEQYF. As DNA, the CDR3 is TGCAGTGCTAGAGATCAGGCGGGAGGTAACTACGAGCAGTACTTC.

There are a few counts of this clonotype. DNA for the CDR3: TGCAGCGTTAAACACCGCAATCAGCCCCAGCATTTT. Protein sequence: CSVKHRNQPQHF. The chain is built from TRBV29-1 and TRBJ1-5; D is unclear. V was pared by 5 bases and J by 2 bases, with 7 bases between. Germline V lookup: CDR1 SQVTM, CDR2 ANQGSEA. The CDR3 loop spans 12 amino acids.

This clonotype was seen ten or more times. The gene calls are TRBV7-9 and TRBJ2-7, with D possibly being TRBD1 or TRBD2 (5 bases each). Germline V gene data show CDR1 as SEHNR and CDR2 as FQNEAQ (reference sequence). The CDR3 covers 14 residues. V lost 3 bases and J 5 bases, leaving 14 bases between the germline ends. CDR3 amino acids: CASSFSMGPHEQYF. The DNA for the CDR3 is TGTGCCAGCAGCTTTTCAATGGGACCCCACGAGCAGTACTTC. Filled out from reference TRBV7-9 and TRBJ2-7, the complete variable domain reads DTGVSQNPRHKITKRGQNVTFRCDPISEHNRLYWYRQTLGQGPEFLTYFQNEAQLEKSRLLSDRFSAERPKGSFSTLEIQRTEQGDSAMYLCASSFSMGPHEQYFGPGTRLTVT.

This clonotype was picked up a small number of times. As DNA, the CDR3 is TGTGCCAGCAGCCACGGTTACTCCTACGAGCAGTACTTC. This sequence encodes CASSHGYSYEQYF. The V gene is TRBV27, the J gene TRBJ2-7; D is unclear. Germline CDR1 MNHEY, CDR2 SMNVEV (reference sequence). CDR3 length: 13 residues. V was trimmed by 6 bases and J by 0 bases, leaving 9 bases between them.

This clonotype showed up many times. CDR3: CATGSRETQYF. The CDR3, as DNA: TGTGCCACAGGGTCGAGGGAGACCCAGTACTTC. The J gene is TRBJ2-5, the V gene TRBV7-2, with TRBD1 as a possible D gene (5 bases). V lost 10 bases, J lost 5 bases, and 11 bases lay in between. Germline values: CDR1 SGHTA, CDR2 FQGNSA. This CDR3 contains 11 residues. Based on the CDR3 plus reference TRBV7-2 and TRBJ2-5, the full variable domain is GAGVSQSPSNKVTEKGKDVELRCDPISGHTALYWYRQSLGQGLEFLIYFQGNSAPDKSGLPSDRFSAERTGGSVSTLTIQRTQQEDSAVYLCATGSRETQYFGPGTRLLVL.

This clonotype came up a few times. The CDR3 protein is CSLLLSAAGQNRDEQFF. In nucleotides, the CDR3 is TGCAGTCTTCTTCTAAGTGCGGCGGGACAAAATCGCGATGAGCAGTTCTTC. V and J are TRBV20-1 and TRBJ2-1; either TRBD1 or TRBD2 may fit D (6 bases each). CDR1 and CDR2 from the germline V gene are DFQATT and SNEGSKA (reference sequence). Between the trimmed V and J ends, which lost 8 bases and 8 bases, there was a span of 31 bases. The CDR3 has 17 residues.

There are many counts of this clonotype. This chain connects TRBV10-3 to TRBJ2-1; 7 bases agree with TRBD2. Germline V gives CDR1 ENHRY, CDR2 SYGVKD. The CDR3 runs to 13 residues. This CDR3 is CAIGGRGDNEQFF. The DNA of the CDR3 is TGTGCTATCGGCGGGAGAGGGGACAATGAGCAGTTCTTC.